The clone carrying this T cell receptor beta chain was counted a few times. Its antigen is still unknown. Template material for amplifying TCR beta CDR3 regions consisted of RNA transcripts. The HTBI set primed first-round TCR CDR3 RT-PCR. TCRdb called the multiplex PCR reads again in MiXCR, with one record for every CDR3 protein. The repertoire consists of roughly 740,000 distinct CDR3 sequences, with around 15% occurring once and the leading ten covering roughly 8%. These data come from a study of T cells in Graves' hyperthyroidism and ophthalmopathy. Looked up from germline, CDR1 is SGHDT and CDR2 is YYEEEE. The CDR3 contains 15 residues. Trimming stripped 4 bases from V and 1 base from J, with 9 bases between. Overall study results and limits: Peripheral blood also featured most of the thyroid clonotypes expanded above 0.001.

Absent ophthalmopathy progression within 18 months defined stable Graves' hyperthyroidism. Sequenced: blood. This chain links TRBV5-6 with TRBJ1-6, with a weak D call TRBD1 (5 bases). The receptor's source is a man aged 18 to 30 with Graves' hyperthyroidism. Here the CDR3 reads CASSDRRSYNSPLHF. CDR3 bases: TGTGCCAGCAGCGACAGAAGATCCTATAATTCACCCCTCCACTTT.